The 32 T cell receptor beta chains presented below share a single source sample, sequenced in a study of CD8+CD57+ T cells in acquired aplastic anemia. The use of genomic DNA as template underpinned the TCR beta VDJ and CDR3 profiling. TCRdb used MiXCR to reprocess the reads, holding one entry per CDR3 protein. The data hold some 190,000 distinct CDR3 sequences, with roughly half observed a single time. The specimen sequenced was sorted CD4+, CD8+, or CD8+CD57+ T cells (not recorded which) from PBMCs. The receptors stem from a human donor in good health, serving as a control.

The gene calls are TRBV2 and TRBJ1-2; 7 bases map to TRBD1. The ends lost 6 bases at V and 13 bases at J; junction bases unmatched: 20. The CDR3 consists of 15 residues. Germline values: CDR1 SNHLY, CDR2 FYNNEI. This CDR3 reads CASSFGVTGIGESTF. DNA of the CDR3: TGTGCCAGCAGCTTCGGGGTGACAGGGATAGGCGAGAGCACCTTC.

This chain links TRBV10-3 with TRBJ2-5, with 9 bases that match TRBD1. The length of the CDR3 is 15 residues. After removal of 6 bases from V and 5 bases from J, the junction contained 10 bases not matched to a gene. The V gene's germline CDR1 is ENHRY and CDR2 SYGVKD. The CDR3: CAISPGQGAGETQYF. The CDR3 DNA follows: TGTGCCATCAGCCCGGGACAGGGAGCCGGGGAGACCCAGTACTTC.

This sequence joins TRBV29-1 and TRBJ2-4; 8 nucleotides match TRBD1. Germline CDR1 SQVTM, CDR2 ANQGSEA. J lost 2 bases, V lost 3 bases, and 12 bases had no gene match. This CDR3 region has 17 residues. CDR3 nucleotide sequence: TGCAGCGTTGACTACGGCAGGGGGCCTGAATCCAAAAACATTCAGTACTTC. Translated: CSVDYGRGPESKNIQYF.

The rearrangement uses TRBV7-2 and TRBJ2-5; D call uncertain. Per germline, CDR1 SGHTA and CDR2 FQGNSA. This CDR3 has 11 amino acids. Trimming pared 5 bases from V and 5 bases from J, leaving 6 bases between. The CDR3 reads CASSQAETQYF. The CDR3 coding sequence is TGTGCCAGCAGCCAGGCTGAGACCCAGTACTTC.

Of note for this clonotype: This may be a read error, as it is one base from a much larger clone. This rearrangement joins TRBV5-1 to TRBJ2-2, with 8 bases that match TRBD1. Germline CDR1 SGHRS, CDR2 YFSETQ. This CDR3 spans 17 amino acids. The CDR3 nucleotides are TGCGCCAGCAAGGACCCAAAGACAGGGGTAATTTCCGGGGAGCTGTCTTTT. Protein: CASKDPKTGVISGELSF.

This clonotype has a count of ten or more. The CDR3: CASSPAVGYTF. CDR3 sequence (DNA): TGTGCCAGCAGTCCGGCAGTCGGCTACACCTTC. The genes are TRBV11-2 and TRBJ1-2; D not resolved. Looked up from germline, CDR1 is SGHAT and CDR2 is FQNNGV. The CDR3 runs 11 residues. V lost 6 bases to trimming and J lost 8 bases, with 10 bases between them.

As for this clonotype: The CDR3 carries no conserved terminal phenylalanine or tryptophan, so it likely arises from a read error. The chain links TRBV7-9 to TRBJ2-5; TRBD1 aligns across 9 bases. Per germline, CDR1 SEHNR and CDR2 FQNEAQ (reference sequence). The CDR3 covers 16 residues. J lost 3 bases, V lost 4 bases, and 9 bases had no gene match. The CDR3 sequence: CASSSRTGAGEETQYY. The CDR3 nucleotides are TGTGCCAGCAGCTCGAGGACAGGGGCGGGAGAAGAGACCCAGTACTAC.

The chain joins TRBV10-2 to TRBJ2-7; D unresolved. V was trimmed by 3 bases and J by 6 bases, leaving 12 bases between them. The CDR3 consists of 13 residues. The germline V gene encodes CDR1 WSHSY and CDR2 SAAADI. CDR3 residues: CASSDSGNLEQYF. CDR3 DNA: TGCGCCAGCAGTGACAGTGGTAACCTCGAGCAGTACTTC.

In this sample, this clonotype turned up many times. The chain is built from TRBV11-2 and TRBJ2-7, with TRBD2 identical over 9 bases. CDR3 size: 15 residues. Trimming at V came to 1 base and at J to 3 bases, leaving 4 bases not matched to a gene. Germline lookup yields CDR1 SGHAT and CDR2 FQNNGV. The CDR3 here is CASSLVASGDYEQYF. In nucleotides, the CDR3 is TGTGCCAGCAGCTTAGTGGCTAGCGGGGACTACGAGCAGTACTTC.

This clonotype showed up many times. The chain has TRBV28 and TRBJ2-7, with D perhaps matching TRBD2 (6 bases). Trimming removed 5 bases from V and 6 bases from J, with 14 bases in between. This CDR3 contains 13 residues. Germline-derived CDR1 and CDR2 are MDHEN and SYDVKM. CDR3 protein: CASSPTRGGEQYF. CDR3 nucleotide sequence: TGTGCCAGCAGTCCCACTCGGGGAGGCGAGCAGTACTTC. The full variable domain, with the rest looked up from reference TRBV28 and TRBJ2-7, is DVKVTQSSRYLVKRTGEKVFLECVQDMDHENMFWYRQDPGLGLRLIYFSYDVKMKEKGDIPEGYSVSREKKERFSLILESASTNQTSMYLCASSPTRGGEQYFGPGTRLTVT.

In the case of this clonotype: Since a much larger clone is just one base distant, this may be a read error. The chain combines TRBV4-3 with TRBJ2-2; D unclear. The CDR3 covers 14 residues. Germline assignment: CDR1 LGHNA and CDR2 YSLEER. The CDR3 sequence is CANSQDRAVGELFF. CDR3 coding DNA: TGCGCCAACAGCCAAGACCGGGCGGTCGGGGAGCTGTTTTTT.

The chain links TRBV19 to TRBJ1-2; 7 bases fit TRBD1. The CDR3 has 12 amino acids. V shed 7 bases and J 4 bases; nucleotides not matched to a gene: 3. Germline lookup yields CDR1 LNHDA and CDR2 SQIVND (reference sequence). CDR3 sequence (DNA): TGTGCCAGTATGGACAGGCCCTATGGCTACACCTTC. Translated: CASMDRPYGYTF.

In its sample, this clonotype was seen a few times. The chain carries TRBV19 and TRBJ1-6, with TRBD1 matching over 7 bases. V lost 7 bases and J lost 7; bases outside the gene matches: 7. Germline CDR1 reads LNHDA; CDR2 reads SQIVND (reference sequence). The CDR3 contains 14 residues. CDR3 protein: CASTAGQLNSPLHF. The CDR3, as DNA: TGTGCCAGTACGGCGGGACAGTTAAATTCACCCCTCCACTTT.

This clonotype was detected many times. Here the CDR3 DNA reads TGTGCCAGTAGTGAAGGAGGACAGGGGGTAGAGACCCAGTACTTC. Residues: CASSEGGQGVETQYF. The chain couples TRBV19 to TRBJ2-5; 10 bases agree with TRBD1. The CDR3 is 15 residues long. J lost 4 bases, V lost 5 bases, and 7 bases had no gene match. The germline V gene has CDR1 LNHDA and CDR2 SQIVND (reference sequence).

J is TRBJ1-2 and V is TRBV29-1; possible D gene TRBD1, 5 bases. The CDR3 contains 10 residues. V lost 5 bases to trimming and J lost 7 bases, with 8 bases between them. Germline V gene lookup returns CDR1 SQVTM and CDR2 ANQGSEA. The CDR3 DNA reads as TGCAGCGTTCGGGACGTTGGCTACACCTTC. This encodes CSVRDVGYTF. Based on the CDR3 plus reference TRBV29-1 and TRBJ1-2, the full variable domain is SAVISQKPSRDICQRGTSLTIQCQVDSQVTMMFWYRQQPGQSLTLIATANQGSEATYESGFVIDKFPISRPNLTFSTLTVSNMSPEDSSIYLCSVRDVGYTFGSGTRLTVV.

This clonotype was seen at least ten times. This chain links TRBV7-2 with TRBJ1-2, with D unresolved. The ends were cut back, 7 bases at V and 2 bases at J, with 14 bases in the middle. CDR1 SGHTA and CDR2 FQGNSA come from the germline V gene. There are 14 residues in the CDR3. The CDR3, as DNA: TGTGCCAGCACCTCGGCTGCGGGGAACTATGGCTACACCTTC. Protein sequence: CASTSAAGNYGYTF.

This clonotype was picked up many times. V and J are TRBV3-1 and TRBJ2-3, with D perhaps matching TRBD1 (5 bases). Trimming removed 4 bases at V and 6 bases at J, with 11 bases between. Germline assignment: CDR1 LGHDT and CDR2 YNNKEL (reference sequence). There are 13 residues in the CDR3. The CDR3: CASSLRGRDTQYF. CDR3 nucleotides: TGTGCCAGCAGCCTTAGGGGCAGGGATACGCAGTATTTT.

V is TRBV2 and J is TRBJ1-6; perhaps TRBD1 as D (5 bases). The CDR3 has 14 amino acids. V was cut by 5 bases and J by 8 bases, with 13 bases left in between. Germline V gene data show CDR1 as SNHLY and CDR2 as FYNNEI. CDR3 loop: CASSYDSWDSPLHF. The CDR3 DNA reads as TGTGCCAGCAGTTACGACAGTTGGGATTCACCCCTCCACTTT.

This clonotype came up once. An end of the junction does not agree with germline; a read error may underlie this. The chain links TRBV10-3 to TRBJ2-1, with 15 bases lining up with TRBD2. The CDR3 is 16 residues long. Germline V gene data show CDR1 as ENHRY and CDR2 as SYGVKD. CDR3 DNA sequence: TGTGCCATCAGGGGACTAGCGGGGGGCTCCCACAATGAGCAGTTCTTC. It codes for CAIRGLAGGSHNEQFF.

This clonotype was seen ten or more times. The chain employs TRBV7-9 and TRBJ1-3, with unresolved D. CDR1 is SEHNR and CDR2 is FQNEAQ in the germline V gene (reference sequence). The germline V and J ends were trimmed by 10 bases and 3 bases, with 19 bases remaining between them. The CDR3 is 15 amino acids. The CDR3 reads CAIETSGGLGNTIYF. The CDR3 nucleotides are TGTGCCATCGAGACCTCGGGTGGGCTTGGAAACACCATATATTTT.

This chain uses TRBV7-9 with TRBJ1-5, with a tentative D call TRBD1 (5 bases). This CDR3 has 15 residues. The germline V and J ends were trimmed by 6 bases and 6 bases, with 18 bases remaining between them. CDR1 is SEHNR, CDR2 FQNEAQ, per germline (reference sequence). CDR3 sequence (DNA): TGTGCCAGCAGTCCCGGGGGGACGGGGGGTCAGCCCCAGCATTTT. It codes for CASSPGGTGGQPQHF.

Regarding this clonotype: This clone may be a read error of a much larger clone one base away. The V and J genes are TRBV25-1 and TRBJ1-1; D unclear. CDR1 is MGHDK and CDR2 is SYGVNS in the germline V gene. V gave up 7 bases and J gave up 1 base, with 7 bases separating them. The CDR3 sequence is 12 residues long. The CDR3 DNA is TGTGCCAGCAATTACGGGAACACTGAAGCTTTCTTT. Its protein product is CASNYGNTEAFF.

V usage is TRBV7-8 and J usage is TRBJ2-1; D gene ambiguous. The CDR3 totals 14 residues. Germline assignment: CDR1 SGHVS and CDR2 FQNEAQ. Trimming removed 5 bases from V and 0 bases from J, with 8 bases in between. The CDR3 DNA reads as TGTGCCAGCAGCGGGGTTAGCTCCTACAATGAGCAGTTCTTC. Amino acid sequence: CASSGVSSYNEQFF.

This clonotype was seen ten or more times. An end of the junction does not agree with germline; a read error may underlie this. V usage is TRBV6-5 and J usage is TRBJ1-1, with D maybe TRBD1 (5 bases). CDR3 size: 14 residues. Per germline, CDR1 MNHEY and CDR2 SVGAGI. This CDR3 reads CASNERTGTARGVF. As DNA, the CDR3 is TGTGCCAGCAACGAGCGTACTGGGACTGCGAGGGGTGTCTTT.

This chain connects TRBV7-6 to TRBJ2-2; TRBD2 matches at 7 bases. J lost 5 bases, V lost 7 bases, and 4 bases had no gene match. Germline V CDR1 and CDR2: SGHVS, FNYEAQ. CDR3 size: 13 residues. CDR3 amino acids: CASKAGETGELFF. In DNA, the CDR3 is TGTGCCAGCAAGGCGGGAGAGACCGGGGAGCTGTTTTTT.

The genes are TRBV10-2 and TRBJ1-5; unclear D gene. This CDR3 region has 15 residues. V lost 3 bases to trimming and J lost 2 bases, with 11 bases between them. Per germline, CDR1 WSHSY and CDR2 SAAADI. CDR3 nucleotides: TGCGCCAGCAGTGAATGGCAGCTCGGCAATCAGCCCCAGCATTTT. It specifies CASSEWQLGNQPQHF.

Ten or more counts support this clonotype. The V and J genes are TRBV9 and TRBJ2-5; TRBD2 might be the D (6 bases). Trimming stripped 4 bases from V and 5 bases from J, with 18 bases between. This CDR3 has 15 residues. Germline assignment: CDR1 SGDLS and CDR2 YYNGEE. This CDR3 reads CASSTRPLGGETQYF. In DNA, the CDR3 is TGTGCCAGCAGCACCCGCCCCCTTGGGGGGGAGACCCAGTACTTC.

This chain joins TRBV5-1 and TRBJ1-2; unclear D gene. The V end was cut by 0 bases, the J end by 4 bases, with 10 bases between. This CDR3 comprises 14 residues. Germline values: CDR1 SGHRS, CDR2 YFSETQ. The CDR3 here is CASSLVSAGYGYTF. The DNA of the CDR3 is TGCGCCAGCAGCTTGGTTTCAGCCGGCTATGGCTACACCTTC.

This clonotype has ten or more counts. The CDR3 nucleotides read TGTGCCAGTAGTATAGGGGGCCGAACAGGGCCGGAGACCCAGTACTTC. Translation gives CASSIGGRTGPETQYF. This chain connects TRBV19 to TRBJ2-5; a possible D gene is TRBD1 (6 bases). V was cut by 1 base and J by 5 bases, with 17 bases left in between. Per germline, CDR1 LNHDA and CDR2 SQIVND (reference sequence). The CDR3 runs 16 residues. Full variable domain (outside the CDR3, taken from reference TRBV19 and TRBJ2-5): DGGITQSPKYLFRKEGQNVTLSCEQNLNHDAMYWYRQDPGQGLRLIYYSQIVNDFQKGDIAEGYSVSREKKESFPLTVTSAQKNPTAFYLCASSIGGRTGPETQYFGPGTRLLVL.

This clonotype was observed at least ten times. The chain joins TRBV5-1 to TRBJ2-3; the D gene is possibly TRBD1 (5 bases). V lost 5 bases and J lost 3, with 13 bases in between. Germline lookup yields CDR1 SGHRS and CDR2 YFSETQ. This CDR3 is built from 14 residues. This chain's CDR3 is CASRGQSATDTQYF. CDR3 nucleotide sequence: TGCGCCAGCAGGGGGCAGTCGGCGACAGATACGCAGTATTTT.

This clonotype has a count of ten or more. This chain links TRBV30 with TRBJ1-6, with D uncertain. CDR1 and CDR2 (germline): GTSNPN, SVGIG (reference sequence). V lost 0 bases and J lost 7, with 7 bases in between. CDR3 length: 13 residues. The CDR3 nucleotides are TGTGCCTGGAGTGTAGATGGCAATTCACCCCTCCACTTT. This codes for CAWSVDGNSPLHF.

The chain employs TRBV10-3 and TRBJ2-3; 10 nucleotides line up with TRBD2. V lost 3 bases, J lost 11 bases, and 5 bases stayed unmatched. CDR1 ENHRY and CDR2 SYGVKD come from the germline V gene. The CDR3 extends over 13 amino acids. In DNA form, the CDR3 reads TGTGCCATCAGTGACGTAGCGGGGGGCGAGCAGTATTTT. It specifies CAISDVAGGEQYF.